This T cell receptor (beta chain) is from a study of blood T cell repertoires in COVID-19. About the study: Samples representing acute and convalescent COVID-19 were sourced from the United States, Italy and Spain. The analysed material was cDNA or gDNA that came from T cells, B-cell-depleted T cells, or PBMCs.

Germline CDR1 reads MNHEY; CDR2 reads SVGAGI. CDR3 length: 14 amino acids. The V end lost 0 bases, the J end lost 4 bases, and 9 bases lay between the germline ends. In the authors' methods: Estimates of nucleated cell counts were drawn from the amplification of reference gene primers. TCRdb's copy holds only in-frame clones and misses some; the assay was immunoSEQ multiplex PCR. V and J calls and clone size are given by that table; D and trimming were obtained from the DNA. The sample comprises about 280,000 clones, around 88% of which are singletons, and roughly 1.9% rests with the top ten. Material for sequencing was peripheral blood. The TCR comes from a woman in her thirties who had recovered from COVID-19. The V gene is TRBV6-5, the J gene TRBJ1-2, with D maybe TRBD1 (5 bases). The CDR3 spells CASSYSRGGYGYTF. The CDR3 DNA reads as TGTGCCAGCAGTTACTCAAGGGGAGGCTATGGCTACACCTTC.